These 24 T cell receptor beta chains were all obtained from the same sample, sequenced in a study of T cells after posttransplantation cyclophosphamide. Only in-frame clones appear in the TCRdb table, and some are missing; sequencing was by immunoSEQ multiplex PCR. This sample has around 34,000 clones and no singletons, with approximately 6.7% in the ten largest. Sequences were obtained from PBMCs. The receptors here all came from a woman aged 45-65 years in good health and a related stem cell transplant donor.

This clone came up many times. The chain combines TRBV5-1 with TRBJ1-2, with 8 bases fitting TRBD1. This CDR3 region has 14 residues. With 0 bases clipped from V and 7 bases from J, the junction kept 5 bases outside the gene matches. CDR1 is SGHRS and CDR2 is YFSETQ in the germline V gene. Here the CDR3 DNA reads TGCGCCAGCAGCTTGGTTGCAGGGGGCTCTGGCTACACCTTC. Residues: CASSLVAGGSGYTF.

The table lists this clone with many counts. The chain employs TRBV7-2 and TRBJ1-5, with D possibly matching TRBD1 (5 bases). V was clipped by 1 base and J by 7 bases, with 11 bases between them. This CDR3 contains 14 residues. Germline V gene lookup returns CDR1 SGHTA and CDR2 FQGNSA. DNA for the CDR3: TGTGCCAGCAGCTTAGTGACAGAAGGACAGCCCCAGCATTTT. Translation gives CASSLVTEGQPQHF.

This clone occurred a few times. The V and J genes are TRBV24-1 and TRBJ2-3; TRBD1 agrees at 8 bases. V lost 1 base to trimming and J lost 6 bases; unmatched junction nucleotides: 8. The germline gives CDR1 KGHDR, CDR2 SFDVKD. The CDR3 has 16 residues. The CDR3 bases are TGTGCCACCAGTGATTTCCCAGGACAGGGAGCGGATACGCAGTATTTT. Residues: CATSDFPGQGADTQYF.

In its sample, this clone was seen many times. The genes are TRBV9 and TRBJ2-6; D not certain. CDR3 length equals 15 residues. Trimming stripped 2 bases from V and 0 bases from J, with 6 bases between. The V gene's germline CDR1 is SGDLS and CDR2 YYNGEE. The CDR3 region is CASSVDSSGANVLTF. DNA for the CDR3: TGTGCCAGCAGCGTTGACTCCTCTGGGGCCAACGTCCTGACTTTC.

This clone was recorded at least ten times. The chain recombines TRBV2 with TRBJ2-7; TRBD2 aligns across 7 bases. CDR3 length equals 15 residues. V shed 6 bases and J 4 bases; nucleotides not matched to a gene: 12. Looked up from germline, CDR1 is SNHLY and CDR2 is FYNNEI. CDR3 nucleotide sequence: TGTGCCAGCAGAAGAAGACTAGCAGATCCTTACGAGCAGTACTTC. This gives the protein CASRRRLADPYEQYF.

This clone appeared many times. This chain joins TRBV7-3 and TRBJ1-5, with D perhaps TRBD1 (6 bases). V lost 6 bases and J lost 4, with 16 bases in between. Germline V gene lookup returns CDR1 SGHTA and CDR2 FQGTGA. The CDR3 contains 15 residues. CDR3 loop: CASRQGGVGNQPQHF. The CDR3 DNA reads as TGTGCCAGCAGGCAAGGGGGGGTAGGGAATCAGCCCCAGCATTTT.

The chain uses TRBV12-3 or TRBV12-4 and TRBJ2-7; D is possibly TRBD1 (5 bases). V lost 6 bases to trimming and J lost 4 bases, with 19 bases between them. The CDR3 contains 15 residues. The CDR3 loop reads CASSRTSAGYYEQYF. The CDR3, as DNA: TGTGCCAGCAGCCGAACTTCCGCAGGGTATTACGAGCAGTACTTC.

This clone was seen repeatedly, ten times or more. The rearrangement uses TRBV19 and TRBJ2-7; TRBD1 aligns across 9 bases. V was pared by 5 bases and J by 4 bases, with 6 bases of the junction left unmatched. CDR3 length: 14 residues. Germline CDR1 reads LNHDA; CDR2 reads SQIVND (reference sequence). The CDR3 sequence is CASSLGQGRYEQYF. The CDR3, as DNA: TGTGCCAGTAGTTTGGGACAGGGTAGGTACGAGCAGTACTTC.

This clone was picked up many times. V and J are TRBV7-9 and TRBJ2-6, with TRBD2 matching over 8 bases. CDR3 size: 16 residues. Germline trimming cut 8 bases from V and 0 bases from J; bases unmatched to any gene: 6. From germline, CDR1 is SEHNR and CDR2 FQNEAQ (reference sequence). The CDR3 protein is CASVTGGSSGANVLTF. CDR3 bases: TGTGCCAGCGTCACGGGGGGGAGCTCTGGGGCCAACGTCCTGACTTTC.

This clone was seen many times. The V call is TRBV7-7, the J call TRBJ1-3; weak D call: TRBD1 (6 bases). CDR1 and CDR2 from the germline V gene are SSHAT and FNYEAQ (reference sequence). CDR3 length: 19 residues. V dropped 2 bases and J dropped 4 bases, with 24 bases sitting between them. Here the CDR3 DNA reads TGTGCCAGCAGCTTAATTTCCGGGTTGGGCAGGGGCGCGGGAAACACCATATATTTT. Translation gives CASSLISGLGRGAGNTIYF. The entire variable domain, with the rest obtained from reference TRBV7-7 and TRBJ1-3, is as follows: GAGVSQSPRYKVTKRGQDVTLRCDPISSHATLYWYQQALGQGPEFLTYFNYEAQPDKSGLPSDRFSAERPEGSISTLTIQRTEQRDSAMYRCASSLISGLGRGAGNTIYFGEGSWLTVV.

This clone was picked up a small number of times. The chain combines TRBV28 with TRBJ2-3; TRBD2 might be the D (6 bases). The V gene lost 8 bases and the J gene lost 3 bases, with 21 bases spanning the gap. The CDR3 consists of 16 residues. Germline V lookup: CDR1 MDHEN, CDR2 SYDVKM. The CDR3 here is CASQSAEGTPTDTQYF. The CDR3 region has the DNA TGTGCCAGCCAATCCGCCGAGGGGACTCCGACAGATACGCAGTATTTT.

In this sample, this clone turned up many times. This chain joins TRBV5-8 and TRBJ1-2; D gene ambiguous. This CDR3 contains 12 residues. The ends were cut back, 4 bases at V and 8 bases at J, with 12 bases in the middle. CDR1 SGHTS and CDR2 YDEGEE come from the germline V gene. For the CDR3, the DNA is TGTGCCAGCAGCGACATCGATCTCGGCTACACCTTC. This codes for CASSDIDLGYTF.

This clone was counted between two and nine times. The CDR3 here is CSVAEGAGETQYF. CDR3 bases: TGCAGCGTGGCAGAAGGGGCCGGAGAGACCCAGTACTTC. This chain joins TRBV29-1 and TRBJ2-5, with a tentative D call TRBD1 (5 bases). Germline V gives CDR1 SQVTM, CDR2 ANQGSEA. Trimming left V 6 bases short and J 4 bases short, with 15 bases between. This CDR3 contains 13 residues.

This clone was counted many times. V is TRBV7-2 and J is TRBJ1-2; D unclear. The CDR3 has 13 residues. Germline V CDR1 and CDR2: SGHTA, FQGNSA. Trimming shortened V by 0 bases and J by 7 bases, and 9 bases separated the two germline ends. The CDR3 nucleotides are TGTGCCAGCAGCTTAGCGCTGGAGCGTGGCTACACCTTC. Its translation is CASSLALERGYTF.

A few counts support this clone. The rearrangement joins TRBV7-6 to TRBJ2-7, with 9 bases matching TRBD1. The CDR3 is 15 amino acids. Trimming removed 5 bases from V and 1 base from J; junction bases left unmatched: 6. Germline V CDR1 and CDR2: SGHVS, FNYEAQ. In nucleotides, the CDR3 is TGTGCCAGCAGCCGGGGGACAGGGCCTTCCTACGAGCAGTACTTC. Encoded protein: CASSRGTGPSYEQYF.

This clone was recorded many times. The V and J genes are TRBV2 and TRBJ2-1, with 7 bases fitting TRBD2. From germline, CDR1 is SNHLY and CDR2 FYNNEI. V gave up 9 bases and J gave up 5 bases; unmatched junction bases: 4. The CDR3 has 12 residues. The CDR3 region has the DNA TGTGCCAGGTCAGCGGGAAACAATGAGCAGTTCTTC. Translation gives CARSAGNNEQFF.

This clone was seen repeatedly, ten times or more. V usage is TRBV28 and J usage is TRBJ1-4, with 10 bases identical to TRBD1. CDR3 size: 18 residues. With 3 bases clipped from V and 4 bases from J, the junction kept 11 bases outside the gene matches. Germline CDR1 MDHEN, CDR2 SYDVKM. CDR3 region: CASSFPGTGVFGNEKLFF. CDR3 nucleotides: TGTGCCAGCAGTTTTCCCGGGACAGGGGTATTCGGTAATGAAAAACTGTTTTTT.

At least ten counts were recorded for this clone. The CDR3 nucleotides read TGTGCCGGCTCACAGGGGTTCGACACCGGGGAGCTGTTTTTT. Its protein product is CAGSQGFDTGELFF. This chain connects TRBV2 to TRBJ2-2; TRBD1 matches 7 bases. Germline V lookup: CDR1 SNHLY, CDR2 FYNNEI. With 11 bases clipped from V and 3 bases from J, the junction kept 9 bases outside the gene matches. The CDR3 sequence is 14 residues long.

This clone has a handful of counts. This rearrangement joins TRBV6-5 to TRBJ2-3; 12 positions agree with TRBD2. The CDR3 covers 16 residues. With V trimmed by 4 bases and J by 4 bases, 6 bases remained unmatched. Germline lookup yields CDR1 MNHEY and CDR2 SVGAGI. CDR3 nucleotide sequence: TGTGCCAGCAGTTCCCGACTAGCGGGAGCCGCAGATACGCAGTATTTT. Its translation: CASSSRLAGAADTQYF.

This clone was detected only a few times. The chain links TRBV13 to TRBJ1-6, with D hard to call. Germline CDR1 and CDR2: PRHDT and FYEKMQ (reference sequence). V lost 7 bases and J 7 bases, leaving 14 bases between the germline ends. There are 14 residues in the CDR3. CDR3 in DNA: TGTGCCAGCATCCAAGGCAGGAAGAATTCACCCCTCCACTTT. It translates to CASIQGRKNSPLHF.

The sample holds many counts of this clone. The chain recombines TRBV6-6 with TRBJ2-1; 12 bases fit TRBD2. The J segment lost 4 bases and the V segment lost 6 bases, leaving 7 bases of the junction unmatched. The CDR3 is 16 amino acids. CDR1 and CDR2 from the germline V gene are MNHNY and SVGAGI (reference sequence). CDR3 region: CASRLRLAGDYNEQFF. Here the CDR3 DNA reads TGTGCCAGCAGATTAAGACTAGCGGGAGATTACAATGAGCAGTTCTTC.

The chain links TRBV5-4 to TRBJ2-2, with a possible D match to TRBD2 (6 bases). Germline V gene data show CDR1 as SGHNT and CDR2 as YYREEE (reference sequence). This CDR3 has 16 residues. Trimming took 0 bases from V and 1 from J, leaving 10 bases between them. CDR3 nucleotide sequence: TGTGCCAGCAGCTTGGGTGGTAGCGGGAACACCGGGGAGCTGTTTTTT. Protein product: CASSLGGSGNTGELFF.

This clone was detected ten times or more. This chain links TRBV28 with TRBJ2-3, with TRBD1 matching 11 bases. Germline V gives CDR1 MDHEN, CDR2 SYDVKM. This CDR3 is built from 17 residues. V lost 5 bases, J lost 4 bases, and 11 bases stayed unmatched. Here the CDR3 reads CASSTEAGTGGADTQYF. CDR3 bases: TGTGCCAGCAGTACCGAGGCCGGGACAGGGGGTGCAGATACGCAGTATTTT.

This clone occurred many times. The chain employs TRBV2 and TRBJ1-4, with D uncertain. Germline loops: CDR1 SNHLY, CDR2 FYNNEI. Trimming stripped 1 base from V and 7 bases from J, with 10 bases between. The CDR3 extends over 14 amino acids. The chain's CDR3 is CASSEGQFPEKLFF. The DNA for the CDR3 is TGTGCCAGCAGTGAAGGTCAATTCCCTGAAAAACTGTTTTTT. The full variable domain, in which reference TRBV2 and TRBJ1-4 provide the parts outside the CDR3, is EPEVTQTPSHQVTQMGQEVILRCVPISNHLYFYWYRQILGQKVEFLVSFYNNEISEKSEIFDDQFSVERPDGSNFTLKIRSTKLEDSAMYFCASSEGQFPEKLFFGSGTQLSVL.